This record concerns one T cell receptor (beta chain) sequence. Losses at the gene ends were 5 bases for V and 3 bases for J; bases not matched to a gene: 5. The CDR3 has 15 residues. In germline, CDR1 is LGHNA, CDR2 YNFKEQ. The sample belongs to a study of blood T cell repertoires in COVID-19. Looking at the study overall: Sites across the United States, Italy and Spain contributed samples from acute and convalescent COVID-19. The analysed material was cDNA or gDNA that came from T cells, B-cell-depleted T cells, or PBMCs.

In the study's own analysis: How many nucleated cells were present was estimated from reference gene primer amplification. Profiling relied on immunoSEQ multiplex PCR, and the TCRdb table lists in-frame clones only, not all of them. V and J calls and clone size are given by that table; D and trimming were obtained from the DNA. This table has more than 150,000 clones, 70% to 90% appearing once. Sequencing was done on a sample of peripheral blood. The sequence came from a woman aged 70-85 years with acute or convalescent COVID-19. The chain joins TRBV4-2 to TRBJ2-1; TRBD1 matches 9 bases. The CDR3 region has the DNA TGTGCCAGCAGCTCAGACAGGGGGAGCTACAATGAGCAGTTCTTC. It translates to CASSSDRGSYNEQFF.